A selection of T cell receptor beta chains follows, all from one sample in a study of vaccination and CD4 T cells after COVID-19. These receptors are not linked to any known antigen. Each CDR3 protein gets one entry after TCRdb re-called the PCR reads with MiXCR. This sample has 20,000 to 25,000 distinct CDR3 sequences, with 35% to 45% found just once. Sample: CD4+ T cells from blood, cultured in vitro, taken before SARS-CoV-2 vaccination. Receptors originate from a human donor who received a COVID-19 vaccine. Both conserved end residues are part of each CDR3. The D gene is left open where the match is weak. Clone size is shown for a subset of rows, as once, few, many or a class of expanded clone.

j_call | clone_size | v_call | d_call | cdr3_aa | cdr3_nt
TRBJ2-2 | . | TRBV24-1 | . | CATSGRSFTSTGELFF | TGTGCCACCAGTGGTAGATCTTTTACCTCCACCGGGGAGCTGTTTTTT
TRBJ2-1 | once | TRBV20-1 | . | CSAPDAGAPYNEQFF | TGCAGTGCCCCGGATGCGGGGGCACCCTACAATGAGCAGTTCTTC
TRBJ1-5 | few | TRBV18 | . | CASSLDSSNQPQHF | TGTGCCAGCTCACTGGACAGTAGCAATCAGCCCCAGCATTTT
TRBJ2-5 | . | TRBV19 | . | CASSIRGRPVQETQYF | TGTGCCAGTAGTATTCGTGGCAGGCCAGTTCAAGAGACCCAGTACTTC
TRBJ2-7 | . | TRBV7-2 | . | CASSLAGIYEQYF | TGTGCCAGCAGCTTGGCAGGCATCTACGAGCAGTACTTC
TRBJ1-3 | few | TRBV20-1 | . | CSASQPPKGTSGNTIYF | TGCAGTGCTTCTCAACCACCAAAGGGGACCTCTGGAAACACCATATATTTT
TRBJ1-6 | few | TRBV2 | . | CASSERDGRFYNSPLHF | TGTGCCAGCAGTGAAAGGGACGGCAGGTTTTATAATTCACCCCTCCACTTT
TRBJ2-7 | . | TRBV20-1 | . | CSAGPYSYEQYF | TGCAGTGCAGGCCCTTACTCCTACGAGCAGTACTTC
TRBJ2-6 | . | TRBV12-3/TRBV12-4 | . | CASRKDSLSWGANVLTF | TGTGCCAGCAGGAAGGACAGTCTTTCCTGGGGGGCCAACGTCCTGACTTTC
TRBJ1-5 | . | TRBV12-5 | . | CASGLVSWGSQPQHF | TGTGCTAGTGGTTTGGTTAGTTGGGGTAGTCAGCCCCAGCATTTT
TRBJ1-5 | . | TRBV30 | TRBD1 | CAWSPRDRERWSNQPQHF | TGTGCCTGGAGCCCTAGGGACAGGGAAAGATGGAGCAATCAGCCCCAGCATTTT
TRBJ2-1 | . | TRBV12-3/TRBV12-4 | . | CASSSGVGGGYNEQFF | TGTGCCAGCAGTTCAGGGGTGGGAGGGGGTTACAATGAGCAGTTCTTC
TRBJ2-3 | . | TRBV28 | TRBD2 | CASRPSGLAGAYTDTQYF | TGTGCCAGCAGACCCTCTGGACTAGCGGGGGCTTACACAGATACGCAGTATTTT
TRBJ1-1 | few | TRBV21-1 | . | CASSKGRLYTEAFF | TGTGCCAGCAGCAAAGGGAGGTTATACACTGAAGCTTTCTTT
TRBJ2-4 | . | TRBV19 | . | CASSINGKNIQYF | TGTGCCAGTAGTATCAACGGGAAAAACATTCAGTACTTC
TRBJ2-3 | . | TRBV7-2 | TRBD2 | CASSLRAGADTQYF | TGTGCCAGCAGCTTAAGAGCGGGGGCAGATACGCAGTATTTT
TRBJ1-1 | few | TRBV6-1 | TRBD1 | CASSAALQGVDTEAFF | TGTGCCAGCAGTGCAGCGTTACAGGGGGTGGACACTGAAGCTTTCTTT
TRBJ1-1 | . | TRBV30 | . | CAWSSKDGMNTEAFF | TGTGCCTGGAGTAGCAAGGACGGTATGAACACTGAAGCTTTCTTT
TRBJ1-2 | . | TRBV24-1 | TRBD1 | CATSDPDRDGYGYTF | TGTGCCACCAGTGATCCGGACAGGGATGGCTATGGCTACACCTTC
TRBJ1-2 | few | TRBV4-2 | . | CASSQDGYYGYTF | TGTGCCAGCAGCCAAGATGGATACTATGGCTACACCTTC
TRBJ1-5 | . | TRBV6-1 | . | CASSEIQPQHF | TGTGCCAGCAGTGAGATTCAGCCCCAGCATTTT
TRBJ1-1 | . | TRBV12-3/TRBV12-4 | . | CASSAGFLAFF | TGTGCCAGCAGTGCAGGGTTCTTGGCTTTCTTT
TRBJ2-7 | . | TRBV7-8 | TRBD1 | CASSGRTGQRIAAQYF | TGTGCCAGCAGCGGGCGGACAGGCCAAAGGATAGCAGCGCAGTACTTC
TRBJ1-6 | once | TRBV28 | TRBD1 | CASSYTGARSPLHF | TGTGCCAGTTCCTATACAGGGGCTCGGTCACCCCTCCACTTT